This T cell receptor beta chain appears in the sequencing data of a study of regulatory T cells in long-lasting Graves disease. On the study more broadly: Positive TSH receptor antibodies alongside over 5 years of antithyroid drugs were what marked Graves' disease as persistent.

Relying on iRepertoire HTBI primers and Arm-PCR of CDR3 regions, the team built TCR beta libraries. MiXCR was run by TCRdb on the multiplex PCR reads, yielding one entry per CDR3 protein. The sample records about 460,000 distinct CDR3 sequences, roughly 23% being singletons. Time point given: persistent/refractory GD, antithyroid drugs over 5 years with positive TRAb. PBMC RNA served as the TCR library source. In this cohort, patients came from an endocrinology department located in Xi'an, China. Study-level findings and limits: There was favoring of TRBV28, TRBJ1-2 and TRBJ2-5 in persistent disease. Peripheral blood alone, not thyroid tissue, underwent study.

Regarding this clonotype: The antigen is undetermined.

V shed 10 bases and J shed 5 bases, with 15 bases lying between them. CDR1 MDHEN and CDR2 SYDVKM come from the germline V gene. There are 13 residues in the CDR3. Sequenced here: peripheral blood mononuclear cells (PBMCs), sampled when the disease was refractory, from a patient treated with antithyroid drugs. This receptor was taken from a female donor with Graves disease. The chain carries TRBV28 and TRBJ2-1; D call uncertain. The CDR3 region has the DNA TGTGCCACCTCACCAGAGGTTGACAATGAGCAGTTCTTC. Its protein product is CATSPEVDNEQFF.